The sequence of this TCR beta chain was determined in a study of cytotoxic CD8 clonotypes in ibrutinib-treated CLL. Study-level background: Overall, approximately 25 responses were partial and 2 complete; following median roughly 72 months, about 15 patients stayed remitted and 12 progressed. The taking of response samples occurred after a median about 13 months of treatment, with a range of 6 to 36.

The V gene's germline CDR1 is SGHDN and CDR2 FVKESK. There are 16 residues in the CDR3. J gave up 5 bases and V 0 bases, and 7 bases lay outside the gene matches. Assay: immunoSEQ multiplex PCR; the TCRdb copy retains only in-frame clones and omits some. The data contain 160,000 or so clones, about 80% of them singletons. The starting material was PBMCs, obtained after 24 months of ibrutinib treatment. The chain uses TRBV14 and TRBJ2-7; 10 nucleotides match TRBD1. The sequence came from a human donor with chronic lymphocytic leukemia. The CDR3 here is CASSQDGTGVYNEQYF. CDR3 DNA sequence: TGTGCCAGCAGCCAAGATGGGACAGGGGTTTATAACGAGCAGTACTTC.